The TCR beta chain under discussion was sequenced for a study of blood T cell repertoires in COVID-19. Study-wide context: Acute and convalescent COVID-19 samples came from the United States, Italy and Spain. In each case, the material was cDNA or gDNA derived from T cells, B-cell-depleted T cells, or PBMCs.

Original methodology: The assay estimated nucleated cells by amplifying reference gene primers. Libraries were prepared by immunoSEQ multiplex PCR; TCRdb keeps only in-frame clonotypes and omits some of them. Clone size and V and J calls were adopted from that table, with D and trimming inferred from the DNA. Counted here are about 140,000 clones, 80% to 90% occurring once; the ten biggest clones make up 1.5% to 2%. In this sample, this clone turned up once. The V gene's germline CDR1 is LNHNV and CDR2 YYDKDF (reference sequence). This CDR3 has 15 residues. Trimming stripped 0 bases from V and 1 base from J, with 9 bases between.

This clonotype originated in a woman aged 50 to 65 with acute or convalescent COVID-19. This rearrangement joins TRBV15 to TRBJ1-1; no reliable D call. The sequenced sample was peripheral blood. The CDR3 DNA follows: TGTGCCACCAGCAGAGATGTAGGGAGGAACACTGAAGCTTTCTTT. Translated, it gives CATSRDVGRNTEAFF.